The 32 T cell receptor beta chains presented below share a single source sample, sequenced in a study of CD8 T cells in ankylosing spondylitis. TCRdb processed the 5' RACE reads anew with MiXCR; each CDR3 protein has one entry. The sample contains 150,000 or so distinct CDR3 sequences, 9.8% of which appear only once. The specimen sequenced was blood, either unsorted or a sorted T cell fraction (not recorded which). These receptors were collected from a female donor with ankylosing spondylitis or in good health (not recorded which).

This clonotype turned up a few times. This sequence joins TRBV28 and TRBJ1-5; D remains ambiguous. V lost 10 bases and J lost 0, with 13 bases in between. The CDR3 runs 14 residues. Germline-derived CDR1 and CDR2 are MDHEN and SYDVKM. The CDR3 here is CATTRADSNQPQHF. The DNA for the CDR3 is TGTGCCACCACAAGGGCGGATAGCAATCAGCCCCAGCATTTT.

The chain employs TRBV4-3 and TRBJ2-1; TRBD2 might be the D (5 bases). CDR1 is LGHNA, CDR2 YSLEER, per germline. V was pared by 0 bases and J by 6 bases, with 15 bases between. This CDR3 is 16 amino acids long. The CDR3 DNA is TGCGCCAGCAGCCAAGATAGGCGGGCCCCGTCCAATGAGCAGTTCTTC. As protein: CASSQDRRAPSNEQFF.

The genes are TRBV20-1 and TRBJ2-3; no clear D. The CDR3 contains 13 residues. With 1 base removed from V and 2 bases from J, the gap between germline ends came to 7 bases. Germline V gene data show CDR1 as DFQATT and CDR2 as SNEGSKA (reference sequence). CDR3 protein: CSARGSITDTQYF. The CDR3 DNA follows: TGCAGTGCTAGAGGGTCCATCACAGATACGCAGTATTTT.

This clonotype has just a few counts. V gene TRBV27 combines with J gene TRBJ2-2, with D possibly being TRBD2 (5 bases). The ends were cut back, 10 bases at V and 7 bases at J, with 13 bases in the middle. Germline-derived CDR1 and CDR2 are MNHEY and SMNVEV (reference sequence). The CDR3 covers 12 residues. CDR3 sequence (DNA): TGTGCCACCTCAGGAGAGGGCGGGGAGCTGTTTTTT. Amino acids: CATSGEGGELFF.

The chain uses TRBV4-1 and TRBJ2-7, with D uncertain. Germline values: CDR1 MGHRA, CDR2 YSYEKL. The V end lost 1 base, the J end lost 3 bases, and 10 bases lay between the germline ends. This CDR3 contains 14 residues. CDR3 residues: CASSQGAENYEQYF. DNA for the CDR3: TGCGCCAGCAGCCAAGGGGCGGAGAACTACGAGCAGTACTTC.

In its sample, this clonotype was seen a few times. The chain joins TRBV15 to TRBJ2-1; D remains ambiguous. CDR1 is LNHNV and CDR2 is YYDKDF in the germline V gene (reference sequence). CDR3 length: 14 residues. The V end was cut by 0 bases, the J end by 3 bases, with 6 bases between. CDR3 protein: CATSRDNNYNEQFF. As DNA, the CDR3 is TGTGCCACCAGCAGAGATAACAACTACAATGAGCAGTTCTTC.

This clonotype was counted at least ten times. The chain combines TRBV6-1 with TRBJ1-3; 7 bases line up with TRBD1. Per the germline V gene, CDR1 is MNHNS and CDR2 is SASEGT. V trimming: 5 bases; J trimming: 4 bases; junction bases outside the gene matches: 5. The CDR3 extends over 14 amino acids. CDR3 in amino acids: CASSKGGEGNTIYF. Written as DNA, the CDR3 is TGTGCCAGCAGTAAAGGGGGCGAAGGAAACACCATATATTTT.

The chain employs TRBV4-3 and TRBJ1-1; 8 bases are a match to TRBD1. J lost 7 bases, V lost 5 bases, and 12 bases had no gene match. Per germline, CDR1 LGHNA and CDR2 YSLEER. The CDR3 contains 15 residues. This chain's CDR3 is CASSERTGGGSEAFF. The CDR3 DNA reads as TGCGCCAGCAGCGAAAGAACAGGGGGGGGGAGTGAAGCTTTCTTT.

This clonotype has only a few counts. The chain links TRBV28 to TRBJ2-4; TRBD2 might be the D (6 bases). V lost 3 bases and J lost 0, with 9 bases in between. The CDR3 covers 15 residues. CDR1 MDHEN and CDR2 SYDVKM come from the germline V gene. The CDR3 DNA reads TGTGCCAGCAGTTTGGGGACTCTAGCCAAAAACATTCAGTACTTC. The encoded protein is CASSLGTLAKNIQYF.

This clonotype occurred a few times. The J gene is TRBJ2-7, the V gene TRBV29-1; D uncertain. Germline loops: CDR1 SQVTM, CDR2 ANQGSEA. V dropped 5 bases and J dropped 2 bases, with 7 bases sitting between them. The CDR3 contains 11 residues. CDR3 loop: CSVLITYEQYF. CDR3 nucleotide sequence: TGCAGCGTTTTGATCACCTACGAGCAGTACTTC.

This clonotype was seen a few times. The rearrangement links TRBV27 to TRBJ1-5; D remains ambiguous. The CDR3 spans 13 residues. CDR1 MNHEY and CDR2 SMNVEV come from the germline V gene (reference sequence). Trimming took 3 bases from V and 6 from J, leaving 9 bases between them. The CDR3 spells CASSFLPSQPQHF. The CDR3 nucleotides are TGTGCCAGCAGTTTCCTGCCCTCTCAGCCCCAGCATTTT.

This clonotype was counted many times. V and J are TRBV7-9 and TRBJ2-1; weak D call: TRBD1 (6 bases). This CDR3 comprises 15 residues. Germline V gene sequence: CDR1 SEHNR, CDR2 FQNEAQ (reference sequence). The V end was cut by 5 bases, the J end by 6 bases, with 17 bases between. For the CDR3, the DNA is TGTGCCAGCAGCGGTGCCTACGCCAGGGGCAATGAGCAGTTCTTC. Translated: CASSGAYARGNEQFF.

This sequence joins TRBV11-2 and TRBJ2-7; 10 bases are shared with TRBD2. Per germline, CDR1 SGHAT and CDR2 FQNNGV. With V trimmed by 8 bases and J by 5 bases, 18 bases remained unmatched. The CDR3 sequence is 17 residues long. This chain's CDR3 is CASAITLAGEYLDEQYF. The CDR3 DNA sequence: TGTGCCAGCGCGATAACGCTAGCGGGAGAGTATCTGGACGAGCAGTACTTC.

The rearrangement links TRBV30 to TRBJ2-1; the D is unclear. Per germline, CDR1 GTSNPN and CDR2 SVGIG (reference sequence). Trimming removed 0 bases from V and 0 bases from J, with 9 bases in between. This CDR3 spans 15 amino acids. CDR3 nucleotides: TGTGCCTGGAGTGTCGACGCGAGCTCCTACAATGAGCAGTTCTTC. It is translated as CAWSVDASSYNEQFF.

The chain recombines TRBV14 with TRBJ1-3; D not resolved. Germline V gene lookup returns CDR1 SGHDN and CDR2 FVKESK. This CDR3 has 15 amino acids. V gave up 0 bases and J gave up 2 bases, with 8 bases separating them. The CDR3 here is CASSQDRGTGNTIYF. The CDR3, as DNA: TGTGCCAGCAGCCAAGATCGAGGGACTGGAAACACCATATATTTT.

Notes on this clonotype: At one end, the junction sequence differs from germline, possibly due to a read error. The chain carries TRBV7-9 and TRBJ1-5; D call uncertain. The CDR3 length is 14 residues. Germline V gene lookup returns CDR1 SEHNR and CDR2 FQNEAQ (reference sequence). The chain's CDR3 is CASSLGGSNQHQHF. CDR3 DNA sequence: TGTGCCAGCAGCTTAGGGGGTAGCAATCAGCACCAGCATTTT. The complete variable domain, with remaining parts taken from reference TRBV7-9 and TRBJ1-5, reads DTGVSQNPRHKITKRGQNVTFRCDPISEHNRLYWYRQTLGQGPEFLTYFQNEAQLEKSRLLSDRFSAERPKGSFSTLEIQRTEQGDSAMYLCASSLGGSNQHQHFGDGTRLSIL.

This rearrangement joins TRBV6-5 to TRBJ2-1; D remains ambiguous. The germline V gene encodes CDR1 MNHEY and CDR2 SVGAGI. With 2 bases removed from V and 1 base from J, the gap between germline ends came to 9 bases. The CDR3 consists of 15 residues. The CDR3 nucleotides read TGTGCCAGCAGTTACGGCCGTGGGTCCTACAATGAGCAGTTCTTC. Its translation is CASSYGRGSYNEQFF.

This clonotype was seen ten or more times. The V call is TRBV12-3 or TRBV12-4, the J call TRBJ1-5; no firm D call. Trimming cost V 2 bases and J 1 base, with 6 bases left between them. CDR3 length: 14 residues. CDR3 bases: TGTGCCAGCAGTTTATCCGGCAGCAATCAGCCCCAGCATTTT. Its translation: CASSLSGSNQPQHF.

The rearrangement joins TRBV27 to TRBJ1-2; D remains ambiguous. The CDR3 consists of 13 residues. Germline CDR1 reads MNHEY; CDR2 reads SMNVEV (reference sequence). The ends were cut back, 2 bases at V and 4 bases at J, with 8 bases in the middle. The CDR3 DNA reads as TGTGCCAGCAGTTTAGGCCAATTCTATGGCTACACCTTC. Protein sequence: CASSLGQFYGYTF.

Notes on this clonotype: Mismatch with germline at one junction end may stem from a read error. The chain links TRBV7-8 to TRBJ2-1; perhaps TRBD2 as D (5 bases). The CDR3 is made up of 16 amino acids. The germline CDR1 and CDR2 sequences are SGHVS and FQNEAQ. The CDR3 spells CASSFGGASSYNGQFF. The CDR3, as DNA: TGTGCCAGCAGCTTCGGCGGAGCTAGCTCCTACAATGGGCAGTTCTTC.

In this sample, this clonotype turned up a few times. The V call is TRBV4-3, the J call TRBJ2-4; D unclear. V was shortened by 0 bases and J by 4 bases, with 10 bases between the two germline ends. The CDR3 is 15 amino acids. Looked up from germline, CDR1 is LGHNA and CDR2 is YSLEER. This CDR3 reads CASSQDVLGKNIQYF. CDR3 DNA: TGCGCCAGCAGCCAAGATGTATTGGGAAAAAACATTCAGTACTTC.

The rearrangement links TRBV20-1 to TRBJ2-7; TRBD2 matches 9 bases. Germline trimming cut 3 bases from V and 6 bases from J; bases unmatched to any gene: 3. CDR3 size: 12 residues. The germline gives CDR1 DFQATT, CDR2 SNEGSKA (reference sequence). Here the CDR3 reads CSARVAGAEQYF. CDR3 nucleotide sequence: TGCAGTGCTAGGGTAGCGGGAGCCGAGCAGTACTTC.

This sequence joins TRBV7-9 and TRBJ2-2, with a weak D call TRBD2 (5 bases). Trimming shortened V by 2 bases and J by 4 bases, and 11 bases separated the two germline ends. Germline V gene data show CDR1 as SEHNR and CDR2 as FQNEAQ (reference sequence). The CDR3 is 15 amino acids. CDR3 sequence (DNA): TGTGCCAGCAGCTTACTTAGCGCACCCACCGGGGAGCTGTTTTTT. It codes for CASSLLSAPTGELFF.

This clonotype was detected a few times. The chain links TRBV7-9 to TRBJ2-3; a possible D gene is TRBD2 (7 bases). V shed 6 bases and J shed 3 bases, with 19 bases lying between them. The CDR3 has 16 amino acids. CDR1 SEHNR and CDR2 FQNEAQ come from the germline V gene (reference sequence). The CDR3 DNA sequence: TGTGCCAGCAGAACCTCACAGGGACTAAAAACAGATACGCAGTATTTT. It yields the protein CASRTSQGLKTDTQYF.

At least ten counts were recorded for this clonotype. This chain uses TRBV4-3 with TRBJ2-1, with 12 bases that match TRBD2. The J segment lost 9 bases and the V segment lost 1 base, leaving 10 bases of the junction unmatched. CDR1 is LGHNA, CDR2 YSLEER, per germline. The CDR3 extends over 17 amino acids. CDR3 in DNA: TGCGCCAGCAGCCAAGGGTCTAGCGGGAGGGCCGAGTTTGAGCAGTTCTTC. This encodes CASSQGSSGRAEFEQFF.

The table lists this clonotype with a few counts. This rearrangement joins TRBV27 to TRBJ2-1; D not resolved. This CDR3 region has 14 residues. V dropped 2 bases and J dropped 2 bases, with 7 bases sitting between them. Germline CDR1 is MNHEY and CDR2 is SMNVEV (reference sequence). The CDR3 DNA follows: TGTGCCAGCAGTTTACCCGGACCCTACAATGAGCAGTTCTTC. It is translated as CASSLPGPYNEQFF.

The CDR3 is CASGQGVNIQYF. CDR3 in DNA: TGTGCCAGCGGACAGGGGGTAAACATTCAGTACTTC. The chain combines TRBV6-2 or TRBV6-3 with TRBJ2-4; 10 bases align to TRBD1. V shed 8 bases and J 6 bases; nucleotides not matched to a gene: 1. Germline V gene data show CDR1 as MNHEY and CDR2 as SVGEGT. The CDR3 sequence is 12 residues long.

V is TRBV7-4 and J is TRBJ2-3; the match to TRBD2 covers 8 bases. With V trimmed by 3 bases and J by 2 bases, 16 bases remained unmatched. The CDR3 length is 19 residues. CDR1 is SGHVT, CDR2 SQSDAQ, per germline. CDR3 sequence reads: CASSLIPPRVAGTTDTQYF. The CDR3 DNA reads TGTGCCAGCAGCTTGATACCCCCCCGGGTAGCGGGAACCACAGATACGCAGTATTTT.

This clonotype was recorded at least ten times. As DNA, the CDR3 is TGTGCCAGCAGTTTGACTAGCGGGGAGCTGTTTTTT. This translates into CASSLTSGELFF. The chain combines TRBV12-3 or TRBV12-4 with TRBJ2-2; D is perhaps TRBD2 (6 bases). Trimming stripped 3 bases from V and 7 bases from J, with 6 bases between. This CDR3 contains 12 residues.

The chain recombines TRBV6-2 or TRBV6-3 with TRBJ1-5, with a possible D match to TRBD1 (6 bases). The V gene lost 2 bases and the J gene lost 6 bases, with 8 bases spanning the gap. Per the germline V gene, CDR1 is MNHEY and CDR2 is SVGEGT. This CDR3 is 13 amino acids long. The CDR3 DNA reads as TGTGCCAGCAGTTACGGGGGGCCTCAGCCCCAGCATTTT. This gives the protein CASSYGGPQPQHF.

V usage is TRBV5-8 and J usage is TRBJ2-1; D uncertain. The V end was cut by 5 bases, the J end by 6 bases, with 12 bases between. CDR1 and CDR2 from the germline V gene are SGHTS and YDEGEE. The CDR3 covers 13 residues. DNA of the CDR3: TGTGCCAGCAGTAGAGATAGGACCAATGAGCAGTTCTTC. Amino acids: CASSRDRTNEQFF.

The chain combines TRBV15 with TRBJ1-2; the D gene is possibly TRBD1 (6 bases). The V gene's germline CDR1 is LNHNV and CDR2 YYDKDF (reference sequence). The CDR3 is made up of 16 amino acids. Trimming removed 0 bases at V and 8 bases at J, with 19 bases between. Here the CDR3 DNA reads TGTGCCACCAGCAGAGATCTGGACAGAGATCGGTCCGGCTACACCTTC. Residues: CATSRDLDRDRSGYTF.